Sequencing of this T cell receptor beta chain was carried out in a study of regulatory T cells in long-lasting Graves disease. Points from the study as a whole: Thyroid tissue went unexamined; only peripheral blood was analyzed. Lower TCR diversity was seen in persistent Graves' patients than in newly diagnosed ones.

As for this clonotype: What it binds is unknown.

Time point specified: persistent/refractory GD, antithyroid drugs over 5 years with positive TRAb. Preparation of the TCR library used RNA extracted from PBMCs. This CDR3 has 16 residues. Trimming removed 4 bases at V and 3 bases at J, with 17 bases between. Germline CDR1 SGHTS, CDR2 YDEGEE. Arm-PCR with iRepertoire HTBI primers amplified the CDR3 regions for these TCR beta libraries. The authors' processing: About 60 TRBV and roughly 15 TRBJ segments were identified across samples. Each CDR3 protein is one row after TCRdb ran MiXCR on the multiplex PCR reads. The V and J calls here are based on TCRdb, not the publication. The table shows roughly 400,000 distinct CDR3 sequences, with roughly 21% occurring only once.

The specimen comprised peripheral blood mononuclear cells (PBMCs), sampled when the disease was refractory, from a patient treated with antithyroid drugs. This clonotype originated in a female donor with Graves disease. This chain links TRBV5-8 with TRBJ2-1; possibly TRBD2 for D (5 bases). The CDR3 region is CASSVFRGANYNEQFF. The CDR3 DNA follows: TGTGCCAGCAGCGTCTTCCGGGGAGCGAACTACAATGAGCAGTTCTTC.